This T cell receptor beta chain was captured in a study of graft-versus-host responses after intestinal transplantation (dated by TCRdb to the early 2020s). General notes on the study: Multivisceral, liver-intestinal, or isolated intestinal transplants were received by the recipients. Bulk TCR-beta CDR3 sequencing was used to track graft-versus-host and host-versus-graft alloreactive T cell clones in the graft, circulation and bone marrow after intestinal transplantation. All recipients received anti-thymocyte globulin induction followed by maintenance tacrolimus and steroids for 3 to 4 years. The cohort enrolled about two dozen intestinal transplant recipients including one retransplant, and a few patients lacking pretransplant specimens were excluded. Alloreactive clones were identified by sequencing pre-transplant mixed lymphocyte reaction products and comparing these products with unstimulated pre-transplant donor and recipient T cells. A peak of at least 4% donor T cells among recipient peripheral blood mononuclear cells was the definition used for donor T cell macrochimerism. Rather than going through the commercial service, samples from a few later patients were sequenced in-house on an Illumina MiSeq and processed with MiXCR.

Germline trimming: 0 bases from V, 1 base from J; junction bases outside gene matches: 2. Counted from cysteine to phenylalanine, this CDR3 has 15 amino acids. The DNA shown is the 45-base CDR3, in frame from base 1. CDR1 and CDR2, looked up from the germline V gene (reference sequence), are SGHKS and YYEKEE. The sample's time point label, in plain terms: cells obtained before transplantation from donor or recipient. CD3+CD4+ and CD3+CD8+ populations were FACS-sorted from unstimulated pre-transplant donor and recipient cells taken from spleen or lymph nodes. The library came from the immunoSEQ multiplex PCR assay. For most patients, genomic DNA was isolated using the Qiagen DNeasy Blood and Tissue Kit and was shipped frozen to Adaptive Biotechnologies for TCR sequencing. Adaptive Biotechnologies carried out high-throughput TCR-beta CDR3 sequencing of genomic DNA for most patients. In the source study's methods: Adaptive's ImmunoSEQ software was the source of the TCR sequencing data for 18 patients, while a few other patients were processed with MiXCR and VDJtools. To correct CD4 versus CD8 sorting errors, sequences present in both subsets at a frequency ratio below 5:1 were removed. Because the origin of CDR3 nucleotide sequences shared between donor and recipient could not be assigned, those sequences were removed. To be classed as alloreactive, a clone needed at least 2-fold expansion over unstimulated cells and a minimum CFSE-low frequency of 0.002% (template counts) or 0.001% (read counts). Clones detected in sequenced pre-transplant spleen, lymph node, or MLR CFSE-low populations of the donor or recipient were defined as mappable. Cumulative frequency of alloreactive clones was calculated as a percentage of all sequences weighted by copy number. The source is immuneACCESS, and TCRdb retained only in-frame sequences with V and J called. Part of the clones is not carried over; for the studies checked, unresolved V genes explain less than half of this, and the remainder is unexplained. From that table come the V and J calls and clone size; the DNA was used to work out D and trimming. The sample data list about 48,000 clones, and around 90% of these were observed just once. The leading ten clones occupy 2% to 3% of the sample.

As for this clone: Its antigen is not yet known. Base qualities are not provided; no much larger clone lies one nucleotide away.

Points the paper makes about the study in general: GvH clones were found in recipient bone marrow, and some of the GvH clones appeared earlier in ileal mucosa or blood, which is consistent with an intestinal mucosal origin. In patients with donor T cell macrochimerism, the allografts had high GvH to HvG T cell clonal ratios. Conclusions were limited by the relatively low number and heterogeneity of intestinal transplant patients. Early after transplant, peak levels of circulating GvH clones were found to be associated with declines in HvG clones.

The chain is encoded by TRBV5-5 joined to TRBJ2-5; 8 central nucleotides agree with TRBD2. The sequence was obtained from a human donor who was the organ donor for an intestinal transplant. The specimen comprised unstimulated CD4+ T cells sorted from spleen or lymph node cells, sampled before transplant. CDR3 sequence: CASSLAGTSQETQYF. Read as DNA, the sequence is TGTGCCAGCAGCTTGGCCGGGACTAGCCAAGAGACCCAGTACTTC.